The TCR beta chain under discussion was sequenced for a study of graft-versus-host responses after intestinal transplantation. In the study overall: Those transplanted obtained multivisceral, liver-intestinal, or isolated intestinal grafts. Every one of the recipients received anti-thymocyte globulin induction and afterwards took tacrolimus and steroids for about 3 years. Findings and limits, study-wide: Among recipient marrow samples, GvH clones were found; some appeared first in ileum or blood. Graft-donor T cell macrochimerism coincided with high graft-versus-host to host-versus-graft clonal ratios in allografts.

CDR1 and CDR2 (germline): SNHLY, FYNNEI. V gave up 3 bases and J gave up 10 bases, with 21 bases separating them. The CDR3 loop spans 15 amino acids. Turning to this clone: Its antigen is currently unknown.

The assay was immunoSEQ multiplex PCR, and TCRdb's table has in-frame clones only and misses some. This sample has about 64,000 clones; 90% occur once, and the top ten carry about 1.5%. The rearrangement links TRBV2 to TRBJ1-1, with D unclear. The sample in question was unstimulated CD8+ T cells sorted from spleen or lymph node cells, obtained before transplant. This clonotype was obtained from a human donor who was the organ donor for an intestinal transplant. The CDR3 coding sequence is TGTGCCAGCAGTGAGAGTGGTGGTGGCCTTGGCGGAGCTTTCTTT. It specifies CASSESGGGLGGAFF.